Given below is one T cell receptor (beta chain) in context. The target antigen is unknown. V was pared by 4 bases and J by 3 bases, with 16 bases between. Germline V lookup: CDR1 SGHNT, CDR2 YYREEE (reference sequence). The CDR3 has 15 residues. This entry belongs to a study of lymphopenia after photon versus proton radiotherapy. Clones were read by immunoSEQ multiplex PCR, and TCRdb kept only the in-frame ones, dropping some. In the table there are under 75,000 clones, approximately 90% of which are singletons. Study findings and constraints: Post-nadir diversity loss with photons came from oligoclonal expansion, particularly CD8+ Temra cells. A bigger post-nadir fall in TCR diversity correlated inversely with survival time in deceased patients. Photon-treated patients lost naive T cells and TCR diversity; proton-treated stayed stable. Better survival with proton therapy was suggested as possible, not demonstrated.

The material was peripheral blood, obtained from a patient treated with photon-based radiotherapy. This receptor was taken from a woman between 40 and 50 years old with cholangiocarcinoma. The chain joins TRBV5-4 to TRBJ1-2, with a tentative D call TRBD1 (5 bases). The CDR3 sequence is CASSVGGSSDYGYTF. The CDR3 DNA follows: TGTGCCAGCAGCGTTGGGGGAAGTTCTGACTATGGCTACACCTTC.